This T cell receptor beta chain originates from a study of cytomegalovirus exposure and HLA in healthy donors. Study information: Out of about 170 million T cells, an earlier analysis found 117 million unique TCR beta sequences in total. Of roughly 400 genotyped donors, 70% to 85% clustered with self-reported Caucasian donors. HLA-typed donors were the source of around 80 million unique TCRs, which an early data release held.

CDR1 MNHEY and CDR2 SVGAGI come from the germline V gene. With 6 bases clipped from V and 4 bases from J, the junction kept 8 bases outside the gene matches. The CDR3 consists of 15 residues. Study-wide results and limits: Presence/absence analyses took donor sequencing depth as roughly uniform.

Points on this clone: Its antigen is currently unknown.

PCR employed 60 Vbeta and 13 Jbeta primers. Method: immunoSEQ multiplex PCR; TCRdb's copy keeps in-frame clones and lacks some. The table has 80,000 to 100,000 clones, around three quarters seen once. The V call is TRBV6-5, the J call TRBJ1-3, with 8 bases identical to TRBD1. Source material: PBMCs. The TCR was taken from a male donor in good health and CMV-seropositive. The CDR3 reads CASRSTGVGGNTIYF. As DNA, the CDR3 is TGTGCCAGCAGATCGACAGGGGTGGGCGGAAACACCATATATTTT.